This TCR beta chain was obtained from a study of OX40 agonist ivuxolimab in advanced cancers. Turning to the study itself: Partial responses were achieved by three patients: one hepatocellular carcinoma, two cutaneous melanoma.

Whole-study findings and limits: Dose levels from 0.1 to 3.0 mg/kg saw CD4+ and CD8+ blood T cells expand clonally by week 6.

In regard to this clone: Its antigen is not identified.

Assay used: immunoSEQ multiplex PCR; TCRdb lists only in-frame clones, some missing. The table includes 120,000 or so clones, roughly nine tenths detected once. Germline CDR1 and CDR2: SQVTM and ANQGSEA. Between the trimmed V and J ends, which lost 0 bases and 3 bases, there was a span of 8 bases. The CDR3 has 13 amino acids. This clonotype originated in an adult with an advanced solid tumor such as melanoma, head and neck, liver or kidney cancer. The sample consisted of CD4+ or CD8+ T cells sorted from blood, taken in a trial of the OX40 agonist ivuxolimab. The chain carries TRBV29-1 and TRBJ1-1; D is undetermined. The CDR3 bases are TGCAGCGTTGAAGAATACCGACACACTGAAGCTTTCTTT. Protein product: CSVEEYRHTEAFF.